These 21 T cell receptor beta chains were sequenced from one sample in a study of T cell repertoires in MIS-A myocarditis. TCRdb's table, derived via immunoSEQ multiplex PCR, lists solely in-frame clones and lacks some. Found here are some 6,000 clones, nearly 80% of them singletons; the top ten hold under 70%. The sample comprised interventricular septum heart tissue obtained at autopsy. The receptors come from a man between 18 and 29 years old with fulminant myocarditis from multisystem inflammatory syndrome in adults (MIS-A) after COVID-19.

In this sample, this clone turned up a few times. This chain links TRBV4-1 with TRBJ1-2; TRBD1 is a possible D gene (6 bases). This CDR3 comprises 15 residues. V lost 0 bases and J 4 bases, leaving 12 bases between the germline ends. Germline V gene lookup returns CDR1 MGHRA and CDR2 YSYEKL. Here the CDR3 DNA reads TGCGCCAGCAGCCAAGATCAGGGGTGGGTCTATGGCTACACCTTC. It translates to CASSQDQGWVYGYTF.

The chain links TRBV4-3 to TRBJ1-1, with a possible D match to TRBD1 (5 bases). Germline V CDR1 and CDR2: LGHNA, YSLEER. The CDR3 sequence is 13 residues long. Deletions cut 3 bases from V and 1 base from J, with 6 bases between. Here the CDR3 DNA reads TGCGCCAGCAGCCATACAGGGAACACTGAAGCTTTCTTT. Translation: CASSHTGNTEAFF.

This clone was recorded a few times. In DNA form, the CDR3 reads TGCGCCAGCAGCCAAGTTTTAGGGGGAAGGGGCTACACCTTC. Translating gives CASSQVLGGRGYTF. The chain employs TRBV4-3 and TRBJ1-2, with D perhaps matching TRBD1 (6 bases). Germline lookup yields CDR1 LGHNA and CDR2 YSLEER. Trimming took off 1 base at V and 8 bases at J, with 14 bases between the two ends. CDR3 length: 14 residues.

V usage is TRBV25-1 and J usage is TRBJ2-2; D remains unclear. CDR1 and CDR2 from the germline V gene are MGHDK and SYGVNS. Trimming left V 0 bases short and J 5 bases short, with 7 bases between. This CDR3 has 14 residues. The CDR3 DNA reads as TGTGCCAGCAGTGAATATTGGGGAACCGGGGAGCTGTTTTTT. Translated: CASSEYWGTGELFF. Supplemented by reference TRBV25-1 and TRBJ2-2, the full variable domain reads EADIYQTPRYLVIGTGKKITLECSQTMGHDKMYWYQQDPGMELHLIHYSYGVNSTEKGDLSSESTVSRIRTEHFPLTLESARPSHTSQYLCASSEYWGTGELFFGEGSRLTVL.

The chain links TRBV6-6 to TRBJ2-7; D not certain. Trimming pared 2 bases from V and 0 bases from J, leaving 5 bases between. Germline CDR1 reads MNHNY; CDR2 reads SVGAGI (reference sequence). The CDR3 totals 13 residues. The CDR3 region has the DNA TGTGCCAGCAGTTACGACGGCTCCTACGAGCAGTACTTC. Its translation is CASSYDGSYEQYF.

CDR3 sequence reads: CATSPRTSGTDTQYF. The CDR3 coding sequence is TGTGCCACCAGCCCTAGGACTAGCGGGACAGATACGCAGTATTTT. The V gene is TRBV15, the J gene TRBJ2-3, with TRBD2 identical over 11 bases. After removal of 5 bases from V and 3 bases from J, the junction contained 4 bases not matched to a gene. This CDR3 contains 15 residues. CDR1 LNHNV and CDR2 YYDKDF come from the germline V gene (reference sequence).

The chain joins TRBV28 to TRBJ2-7, with D uncertain. The V and J ends lost 8 bases and 7 bases respectively, with 9 bases between them. The CDR3 sequence is 10 residues long. Germline CDR1 reads MDHEN; CDR2 reads SYDVKM. The CDR3 region has the DNA TGTGCCAGCGCGAACTGGGAGCAGTACTTC. Translating it yields CASANWEQYF.

This chain links TRBV9 with TRBJ2-2, with TRBD1 identical over 11 bases. Trimming removed 4 bases from V and 5 bases from J; junction bases left unmatched: 10. CDR3 length equals 17 residues. CDR1 and CDR2 from the germline V gene are SGDLS and YYNGEE. CDR3 in DNA: TGTGCCAGCAGCCCGCGGACAGGGGGCGAATTTACCGGGGAGCTGTTTTTT. This encodes CASSPRTGGEFTGELFF.

The V call is TRBV5-1, the J call TRBJ2-3; 9 bases match TRBD1. CDR3 length: 15 residues. Trimming took 4 bases from V and 2 from J; bases not matched to a gene: 5. CDR1 and CDR2 from the germline V gene are SGHRS and YFSETQ. Here the CDR3 reads CASSLGQGYTDTQYF. The CDR3 region has the DNA TGCGCCAGCAGCCTAGGACAGGGGTACACAGATACGCAGTATTTT. The whole variable domain, remainder taken from reference TRBV5-1 and TRBJ2-3, is KAGVTQTPRYLIKTRGQQVTLSCSPISGHRSVSWYQQTPGQGLQFLFEYFSETQRNKGNFPGRFSGRQFSNSRSEMNVSTLELGDSALYLCASSLGQGYTDTQYFGPGTRLTVL.

The rearrangement joins TRBV27 to TRBJ1-1; the D gene is possibly TRBD1 (6 bases). The V gene lost 5 bases and the J gene lost 11 bases, with 24 bases spanning the gap. The CDR3 extends over 15 amino acids. CDR1 and CDR2 (germline): MNHEY, SMNVEV (reference sequence). In nucleotides, the CDR3 is TGTGCCAGCAGTCCACAGGGAGCGGGGGCGAGGGGGGCTTTCTTT. Amino acids: CASSPQGAGARGAFF.

This chain joins TRBV27 and TRBJ1-4, with D tentatively TRBD1 (5 bases). There are 14 residues in the CDR3. CDR1 is MNHEY, CDR2 SMNVEV, per germline (reference sequence). Between the trimmed V and J ends, which lost 5 bases and 0 bases, there was a span of 7 bases. The CDR3 region is CASSGGATNEKLFF. CDR3 DNA: TGTGCCAGCAGTGGGGGGGCAACTAATGAAAAACTGTTTTTT.

This rearrangement joins TRBV6-5 to TRBJ1-1; D gene uncertain. The CDR3 has 11 residues. The germline V and J ends were trimmed by 6 bases and 8 bases, with 10 bases remaining between them. The germline V gene encodes CDR1 MNHEY and CDR2 SVGAGI. CDR3 sequence (DNA): TGTGCCAGCAGCTTACCGAGAGAAGCTTTCTTT. Amino acids: CASSLPREAFF.

V is TRBV11-2 and J is TRBJ2-5, with D unresolved. The V gene lost 8 bases and the J gene lost 3 bases, with 10 bases spanning the gap. In germline, CDR1 is SGHAT, CDR2 FQNNGV. The CDR3 has 12 residues. CDR3 nucleotide sequence: TGTGCCAGCGGCCCTAACAAAGAGACCCAGTACTTC. This codes for CASGPNKETQYF.

The J gene is TRBJ1-1, the V gene TRBV30; D unclear. The V and J ends lost 3 bases and 5 bases respectively, with 7 bases between them. In germline, CDR1 is GTSNPN, CDR2 SVGIG (reference sequence). The CDR3 is made up of 11 amino acids. CDR3 amino acids: CAWSLGTEAFF. The CDR3 DNA sequence: TGTGCCTGGAGCCTGGGGACTGAAGCTTTCTTT.

The CDR3 sequence is CASSYSEGRTEAFF. CDR3 nucleotides: TGTGCCAGCAGTTACTCAGAGGGGCGCACTGAAGCTTTCTTT. This chain joins TRBV6-6 and TRBJ1-1, with D perhaps TRBD1 (5 bases). This CDR3 spans 14 amino acids. Germline V gene lookup returns CDR1 MNHNY and CDR2 SVGAGI (reference sequence). V dropped 0 bases and J dropped 4 bases, with 9 bases sitting between them.

The chain links TRBV11-3 to TRBJ1-1; the D gene is possibly TRBD1 (5 bases). The CDR3 is made up of 14 amino acids. V was clipped by 5 bases and J by 3 bases, with 13 bases between them. Germline assignment: CDR1 SGHNT and CDR2 YENEEA. CDR3 bases: TGTGCCAGCAGCCGGGGCCCGCAGGACACTGAAGCTTTCTTT. This sequence encodes CASSRGPQDTEAFF.

The J gene is TRBJ1-3, the V gene TRBV18, with D perhaps TRBD1 (5 bases). Trimming left V 6 bases short and J 0 bases short, with 18 bases between. The CDR3 runs 17 residues. The germline V gene has CDR1 KGHSH and CDR2 LQKENI. CDR3: CASSRGPPGNSGNTIYF. As DNA, the CDR3 is TGTGCCAGCTCCCGCGGGCCGCCAGGGAACTCTGGAAACACCATATATTTT.

For the CDR3, the DNA is TGTGCCAGCAAATCCCCTCAAACGGAGACCCAGTACTTC. Its translation: CASKSPQTETQYF. The rearrangement joins TRBV7-9 to TRBJ2-5; D is ambiguous. The V gene lost 7 bases and the J gene lost 5 bases, with 14 bases spanning the gap. The germline V gene encodes CDR1 SEHNR and CDR2 FQNEAQ (reference sequence). This CDR3 is 13 amino acids long.

This clone has only one observation. CDR3 DNA sequence: TGCGCCAGCAGCTTGGGCCCCTTGGGCTCTGGGGCCAACGTCCTGACTTTC. Amino acids: CASSLGPLGSGANVLTF. This chain joins TRBV5-1 and TRBJ2-6; D is uncertain. The germline V gene has CDR1 SGHRS and CDR2 YFSETQ. The CDR3 has 17 residues. V lost 0 bases and J 0 bases, leaving 10 bases between the germline ends.

The V and J genes are TRBV19 and TRBJ2-5, with D perhaps assigned TRBD1 or TRBD2 (6 bases each). Trimming stripped 6 bases from V and 2 bases from J, with 13 bases between. The CDR3 has 14 amino acids. Per germline, CDR1 LNHDA and CDR2 SQIVND (reference sequence). Here the CDR3 reads CASRGGDRQETQYF. Written as DNA, the CDR3 is TGTGCCAGTAGGGGGGGCGACAGACAAGAGACCCAGTACTTC.

The rearrangement uses TRBV12-5 and TRBJ1-1, with TRBD1 matching 7 bases. The V and J ends lost 5 bases and 11 bases, in that order; junction bases with no gene match: 8. This CDR3 contains 12 residues. From germline, CDR1 is LGHNT and CDR2 FRNRAP. This CDR3 is CASGPGTVPAFF. The DNA of the CDR3 is TGTGCTAGTGGTCCTGGGACAGTTCCCGCTTTCTTT.